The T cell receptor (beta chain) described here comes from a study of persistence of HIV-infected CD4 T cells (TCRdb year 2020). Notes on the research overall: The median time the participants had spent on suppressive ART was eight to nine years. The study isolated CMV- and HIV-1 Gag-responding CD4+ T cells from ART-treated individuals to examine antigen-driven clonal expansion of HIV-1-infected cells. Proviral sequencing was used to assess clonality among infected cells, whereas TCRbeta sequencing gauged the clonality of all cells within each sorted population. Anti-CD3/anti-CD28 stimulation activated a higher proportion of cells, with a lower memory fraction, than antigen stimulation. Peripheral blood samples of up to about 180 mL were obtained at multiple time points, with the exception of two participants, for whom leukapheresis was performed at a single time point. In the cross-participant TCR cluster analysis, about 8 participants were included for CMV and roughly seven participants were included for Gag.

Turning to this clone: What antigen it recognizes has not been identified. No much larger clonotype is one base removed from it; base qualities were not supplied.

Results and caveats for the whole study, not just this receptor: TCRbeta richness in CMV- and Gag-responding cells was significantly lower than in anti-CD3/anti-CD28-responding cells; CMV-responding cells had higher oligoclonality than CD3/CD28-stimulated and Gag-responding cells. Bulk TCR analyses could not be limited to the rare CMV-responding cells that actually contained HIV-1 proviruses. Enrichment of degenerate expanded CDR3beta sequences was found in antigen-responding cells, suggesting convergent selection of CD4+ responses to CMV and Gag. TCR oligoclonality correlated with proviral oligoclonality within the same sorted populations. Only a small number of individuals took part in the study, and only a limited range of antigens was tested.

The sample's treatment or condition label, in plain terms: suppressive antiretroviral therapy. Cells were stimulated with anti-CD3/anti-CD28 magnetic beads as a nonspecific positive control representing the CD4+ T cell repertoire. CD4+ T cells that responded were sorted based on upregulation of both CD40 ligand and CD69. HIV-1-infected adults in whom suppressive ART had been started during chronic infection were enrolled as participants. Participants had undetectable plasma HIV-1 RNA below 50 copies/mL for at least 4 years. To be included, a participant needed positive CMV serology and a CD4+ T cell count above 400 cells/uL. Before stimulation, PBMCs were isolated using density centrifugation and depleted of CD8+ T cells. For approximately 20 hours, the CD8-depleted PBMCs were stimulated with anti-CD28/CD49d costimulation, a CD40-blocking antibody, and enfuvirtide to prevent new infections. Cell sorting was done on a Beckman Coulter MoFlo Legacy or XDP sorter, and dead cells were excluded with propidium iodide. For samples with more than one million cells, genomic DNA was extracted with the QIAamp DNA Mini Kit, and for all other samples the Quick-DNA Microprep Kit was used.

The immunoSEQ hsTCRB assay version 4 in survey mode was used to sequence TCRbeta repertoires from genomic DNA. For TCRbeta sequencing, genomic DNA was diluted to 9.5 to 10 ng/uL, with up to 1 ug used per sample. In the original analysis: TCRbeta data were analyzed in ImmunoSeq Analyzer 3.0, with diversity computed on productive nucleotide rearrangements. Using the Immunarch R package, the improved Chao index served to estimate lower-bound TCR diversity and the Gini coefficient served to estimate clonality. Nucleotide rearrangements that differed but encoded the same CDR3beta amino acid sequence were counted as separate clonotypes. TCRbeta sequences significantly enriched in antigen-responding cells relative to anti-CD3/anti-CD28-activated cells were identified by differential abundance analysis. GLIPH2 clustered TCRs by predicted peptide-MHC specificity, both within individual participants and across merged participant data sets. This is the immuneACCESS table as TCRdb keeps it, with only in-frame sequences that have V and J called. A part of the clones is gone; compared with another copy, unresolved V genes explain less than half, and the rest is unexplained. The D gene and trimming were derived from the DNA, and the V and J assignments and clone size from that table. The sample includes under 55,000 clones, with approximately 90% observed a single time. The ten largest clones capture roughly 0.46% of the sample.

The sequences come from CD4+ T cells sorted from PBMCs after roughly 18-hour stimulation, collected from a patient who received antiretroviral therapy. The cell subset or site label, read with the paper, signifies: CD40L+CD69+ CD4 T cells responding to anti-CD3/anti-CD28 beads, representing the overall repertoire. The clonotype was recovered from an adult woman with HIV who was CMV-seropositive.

The CDR3 corresponds to CAWLTLAKNIQYF. The DNA sequence follows: TGTGCCTGGTTGACTTTAGCCAAAAACATTCAGTACTTC. The receptor chain draws on TRBV30 and TRBJ2-4, with the D gene not confidently named. V is clipped by 5 bases and J by 0 bases, and the sequence between their germline boundaries is 8 bases long. CDR1 and CDR2 are drawn from the germline V gene (reference sequence): GTSNPN, SVGIG. The CDR3 starts with the cysteine, ends with the phenylalanine, and has 13 residues. Only the CDR3 part of the read is kept: 39 bases, read in frame from the first base.